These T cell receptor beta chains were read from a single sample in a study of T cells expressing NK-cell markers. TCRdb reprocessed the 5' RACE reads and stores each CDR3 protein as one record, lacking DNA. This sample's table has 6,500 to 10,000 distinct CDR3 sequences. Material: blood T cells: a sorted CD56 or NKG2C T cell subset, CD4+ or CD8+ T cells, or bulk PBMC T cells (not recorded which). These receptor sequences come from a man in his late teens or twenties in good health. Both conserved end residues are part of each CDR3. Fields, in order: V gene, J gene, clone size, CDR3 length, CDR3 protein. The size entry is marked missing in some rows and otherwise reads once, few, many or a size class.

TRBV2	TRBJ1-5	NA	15	CASRRDRGGNQPQHF
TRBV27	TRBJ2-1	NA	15	CASSLAGDAYNEQFF
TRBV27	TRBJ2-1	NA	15	CASGSAGSSYNEQFF
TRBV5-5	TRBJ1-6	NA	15	CASTEGGSVNSPLHF
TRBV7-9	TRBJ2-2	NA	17	CASSSPGQVENTGELFF
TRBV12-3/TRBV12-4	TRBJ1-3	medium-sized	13	CASSFPAGNTIYF
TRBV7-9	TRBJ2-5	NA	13	CASSYREVETQYF
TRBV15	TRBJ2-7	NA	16	CATSRRPGLAGGEQYF
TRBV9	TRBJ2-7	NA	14	CASSTSGLSYEQYF
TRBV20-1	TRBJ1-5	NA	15	CSATPGGFSNQPQHF
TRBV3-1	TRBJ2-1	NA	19	CASSQASGLGTSGRKGQFF
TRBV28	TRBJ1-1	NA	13	CASTAGMNTEAFF
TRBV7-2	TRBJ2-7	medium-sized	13	CASSSPDSYEQYF
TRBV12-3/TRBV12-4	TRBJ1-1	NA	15	CASSPRDSYDTEAFF
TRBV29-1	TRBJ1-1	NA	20	CSVIYRGRIGSGILKTEAFF
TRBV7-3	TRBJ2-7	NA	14	CASSLYPSSYEQYF
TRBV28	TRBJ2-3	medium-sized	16	CASSTGSTGPTDTQYF
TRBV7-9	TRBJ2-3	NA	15	CASSPIGGRTDTQYF
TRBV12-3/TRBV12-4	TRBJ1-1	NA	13	CATLLRGSTEAFF
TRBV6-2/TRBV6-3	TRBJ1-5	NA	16	CASSYSRKGGNQPQHF
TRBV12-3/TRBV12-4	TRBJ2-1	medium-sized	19	CASSHLSGLPSSSYNEQFF
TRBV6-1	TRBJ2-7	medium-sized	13	CASTLGGESEQYF
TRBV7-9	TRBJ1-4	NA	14	CASGLGIGGEKLFF
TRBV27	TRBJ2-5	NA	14	CASRKGGAGETQYF
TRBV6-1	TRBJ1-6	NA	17	CASSHLGARGRNSPLHF
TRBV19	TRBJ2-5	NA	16	CASSIRWGMYQETQYF
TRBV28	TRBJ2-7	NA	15	CASSFLGTGTYEQYF
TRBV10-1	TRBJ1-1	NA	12	CASRAGTGRAFF